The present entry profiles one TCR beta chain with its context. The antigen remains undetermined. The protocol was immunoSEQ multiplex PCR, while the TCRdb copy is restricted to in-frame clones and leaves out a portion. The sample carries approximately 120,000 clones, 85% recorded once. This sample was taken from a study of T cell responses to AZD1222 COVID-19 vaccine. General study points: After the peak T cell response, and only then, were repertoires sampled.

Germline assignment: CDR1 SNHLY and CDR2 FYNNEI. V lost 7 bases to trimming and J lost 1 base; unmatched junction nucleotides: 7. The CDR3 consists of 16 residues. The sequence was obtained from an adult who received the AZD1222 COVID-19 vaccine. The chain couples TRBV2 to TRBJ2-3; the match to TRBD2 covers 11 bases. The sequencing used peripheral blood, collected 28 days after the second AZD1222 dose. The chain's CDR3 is CASTQTSGARTDTQYF. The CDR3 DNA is TGTGCCAGCACCCAGACTAGCGGGGCACGCACAGATACGCAGTATTTT.